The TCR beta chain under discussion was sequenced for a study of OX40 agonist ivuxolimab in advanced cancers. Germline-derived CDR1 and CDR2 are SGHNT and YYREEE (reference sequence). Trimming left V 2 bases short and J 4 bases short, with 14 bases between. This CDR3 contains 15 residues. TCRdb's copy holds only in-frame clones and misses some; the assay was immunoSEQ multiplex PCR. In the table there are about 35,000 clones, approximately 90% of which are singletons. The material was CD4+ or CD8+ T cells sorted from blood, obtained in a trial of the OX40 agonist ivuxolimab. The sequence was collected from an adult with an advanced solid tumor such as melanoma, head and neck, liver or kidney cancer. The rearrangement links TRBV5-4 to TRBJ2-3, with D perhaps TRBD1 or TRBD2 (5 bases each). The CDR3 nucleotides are TGTGCCAGCAGCTTAGTAGGGGAGTATGCAGATACGCAGTATTTT. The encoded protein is CASSLVGEYADTQYF.